The 18 T cell receptor beta chains below all came from one sample that was sequenced in a study of T-cell reconstitution after alpha-beta-depleted transplantation in children. TCRbeta library construction was performed incorporating unique molecular identifiers. One entry per CDR3 protein results from TCRdb running MiXCR on the PCR reads. The sample lists over 25,000 distinct CDR3 sequences, 18% occurring once. The sample here was PBMCs, mostly from graft donor cells, taken 60 days after TCRalphabeta/CD19-depleted stem cell transplant. The receptor set was obtained from a male patient between 2 and 9 years old who had a stem cell transplant for acute lymphoblastic leukemia, so the T cells may come from the graft donor.

This clonotype was counted many times. The gene calls are TRBV20-1 and TRBJ2-3; 12 bases agree with TRBD2. The junction had 7 bases not matched to a gene; V was cut back by 5 bases and J by 4 bases. This CDR3 has 15 residues. Germline-derived CDR1 and CDR2 are DFQATT and SNEGSKA (reference sequence). The CDR3 reads CSAPETSGRSDTQYF. The CDR3 DNA sequence: TGCAGTGCTCCAGAGACTAGCGGGAGATCAGATACGCAGTATTTT.

Ten or more counts support this clonotype. The chain combines TRBV4-3 with TRBJ2-6; D remains ambiguous. V was shortened by 1 base and J by 3 bases, with 16 bases between the two germline ends. Germline CDR1 reads LGHNA; CDR2 reads YSLEER. This CDR3 has 18 amino acids. The CDR3: CASSQVQVGFGGANVLTF. In DNA, the CDR3 is TGCGCCAGCAGCCAAGTTCAGGTGGGGTTTGGTGGGGCCAACGTCCTGACTTTC.

CDR3 in DNA: TGTGCCAGCAGCTTAGGGGCAGGGGGCGCAGGTGGCGAGCAGTACTTC. Translated: CASSLGAGGAGGEQYF. This chain uses TRBV7-9 with TRBJ2-7; 8 bases align to TRBD1. The CDR3 loop spans 16 amino acids. The germline CDR1 and CDR2 sequences are SEHNR and FQNEAQ (reference sequence). V trimming: 1 base; J trimming: 6 bases; junction bases outside the gene matches: 11.

This clonotype appeared once. This chain joins TRBV30 and TRBJ1-1, with D maybe TRBD1 (6 bases). CDR3 length: 13 residues. V lost 4 bases to trimming and J lost 5 bases, with 14 bases between them. Germline V gives CDR1 GTSNPN, CDR2 SVGIG (reference sequence). The CDR3 DNA is TGTGCCTGGAAGTTCGACAGGTCGACTGAAGCTTTCTTT. Protein product: CAWKFDRSTEAFF.

This clonotype was detected ten times or more. V gene TRBV6-5 combines with J gene TRBJ2-2; 10 nucleotides line up with TRBD2. In germline, CDR1 is MNHEY, CDR2 SVGAGI. The CDR3 length is 16 residues. Trimming cost V 6 bases and J 6 bases; bases outside gene matches: 10. This CDR3 is CASRGPLLAGAGELFF. CDR3 sequence (DNA): TGTGCCAGCAGGGGTCCACTCCTAGCGGGAGCCGGGGAGCTGTTTTTT.

This clonotype appeared a single time. The chain combines TRBV18 with TRBJ1-5, with 9 bases that match TRBD1. Losses at the gene ends were 3 bases for V and 2 bases for J; bases not matched to a gene: 2. Germline V lookup: CDR1 KGHSH, CDR2 LQKENI. The CDR3 has 15 residues. CDR3 amino acids: CASSPRQGGNQPQHF. The CDR3 coding sequence is TGTGCCAGCTCACCTCGACAGGGGGGCAATCAGCCCCAGCATTTT. The full variable domain, in which reference TRBV18 and TRBJ1-5 provide the parts outside the CDR3, is NAGVMQNPRHLVRRRGQEARLRCSPMKGHSHVYWYRQLPEEGLKFMVYLQKENIIDESGMPKERFSAEFPKEGPSILRIQQVVRGDSAAYFCASSPRQGGNQPQHFGDGTRLSIL.

In this sample, this clonotype is medium-sized. The V gene is TRBV12-3 or TRBV12-4, the J gene TRBJ2-5, with D hard to call. V was clipped by 3 bases and J by 4 bases, with 9 bases between them. The CDR3 contains 13 residues. The CDR3 reads CASSLPPAETQYF. CDR3 bases: TGTGCCAGCAGTTTGCCCCCAGCAGAGACCCAGTACTTC.

This clonotype was seen repeatedly, ten times or more. The genes are TRBV28 and TRBJ1-1, with 11 bases matching TRBD1. This CDR3 contains 16 residues. CDR1 and CDR2 from the germline V gene are MDHEN and SYDVKM. With V trimmed by 8 bases and J by 5 bases, 13 bases remained unmatched. CDR3 residues: CASSRTGGRGRTEAFF. For the CDR3, the DNA is TGTGCCAGCTCACGGACAGGGGGCCGGGGCCGTACTGAAGCTTTCTTT.

This clonotype was counted a few times. The CDR3 nucleotides read TGTGCCAGCAGCCAAGATCCCAGGGCCGACTATGGCTACACCTTC. Residues: CASSQDPRADYGYTF. The chain employs TRBV3-1 and TRBJ1-2; D is possibly TRBD1 (5 bases). The CDR3 totals 15 residues. V was trimmed by 0 bases and J by 3 bases, leaving 11 bases between them. Germline CDR1 and CDR2: LGHDT and YNNKEL (reference sequence).

The chain recombines TRBV4-3 with TRBJ2-3; a possible D gene is TRBD2 (6 bases). The CDR3 runs 19 residues. Deletions cut 0 bases from V and 2 bases from J, with 21 bases between. Germline lookup yields CDR1 LGHNA and CDR2 YSLEER. The CDR3 reads CASSQDSFRGLRLTDTQYF. DNA of the CDR3: TGCGCCAGCAGCCAAGATTCTTTTCGAGGACTACGACTCACAGATACGCAGTATTTT.

The chain recombines TRBV2 with TRBJ2-7; TRBD1 agrees at 12 bases. The junction had 6 bases not matched to a gene; V was cut back by 7 bases and J by 5 bases. Germline V gene sequence: CDR1 SNHLY, CDR2 FYNNEI. CDR3 length equals 14 residues. The CDR3 DNA reads as TGTGCCAGCACCCCCGGGACAGGGGGCCACGAGCAGTACTTC. This sequence encodes CASTPGTGGHEQYF.

The sample holds many counts of this clonotype. The genes are TRBV15 and TRBJ1-4; TRBD1 matches 8 bases. With V trimmed by 3 bases and J by 8 bases, 8 bases remained unmatched. The CDR3 is made up of 15 amino acids. Per germline, CDR1 LNHNV and CDR2 YYDKDF (reference sequence). CDR3 protein: CATSSVGTGKEKLFF. The DNA for the CDR3 is TGTGCCACCAGCAGTGTTGGGACAGGAAAAGAAAAACTGTTTTTT. The whole variable domain, remainder taken from reference TRBV15 and TRBJ1-4, is DAMVIQNPRYQVTQFGKPVTLSCSQTLNHNVMYWYQQKSSQAPKLLFHYYDKDFNNEADTPDNFQSRRPNTSFCFLDIRSPGLGDTAMYLCATSSVGTGKEKLFFGSGTQLSVL.

J is TRBJ2-1 and V is TRBV18; TRBD1 or TRBD2 may be the D gene (5 bases each). The CDR3 sequence is 15 residues long. With 3 bases removed from V and 4 bases from J, the gap between germline ends came to 13 bases. Germline loops: CDR1 KGHSH, CDR2 LQKENI. CDR3 sequence: CASSPTGTVYNEQFF. For the CDR3, the DNA is TGTGCCAGCTCACCTACCGGGACGGTGTACAATGAGCAGTTCTTC.

The chain employs TRBV11-2 and TRBJ1-4, with TRBD1 matching over 7 bases. V lost 2 bases to trimming and J lost 6 bases; unmatched junction nucleotides: 6. The CDR3 consists of 15 residues. The germline gives CDR1 SGHAT, CDR2 FQNNGV. DNA of the CDR3: TGTGCCAGCAGCTTAAGACAGGGAGGGGATGAAAAACTGTTTTTT. Translation: CASSLRQGGDEKLFF.

This clonotype turned up a few times. V usage is TRBV29-1 and J usage is TRBJ1-1, with TRBD1 matching 9 bases. Trimming cost V 2 bases and J 10 bases; bases outside gene matches: 8. The CDR3 length is 13 residues. In germline, CDR1 is SQVTM, CDR2 ANQGSEA. This chain's CDR3 is CSVETRGTGRAFF. The CDR3 DNA sequence: TGCAGCGTTGAAACTAGGGGGACAGGGCGAGCTTTCTTT.

The rearrangement joins TRBV29-1 to TRBJ2-3, with a tentative D call TRBD2 (6 bases). V lost 7 bases and J lost 2, with 13 bases in between. The CDR3 is 13 amino acids. Germline CDR1 is SQVTM and CDR2 is ANQGSEA. Written as DNA, the CDR3 is TGCAGCGCCGGGGAGGTTCTCACAGATACGCAGTATTTT. Translated: CSAGEVLTDTQYF.

The rearrangement uses TRBV28 and TRBJ1-4; TRBD1 aligns across 8 bases. Germline V lookup: CDR1 MDHEN, CDR2 SYDVKM. This CDR3 contains 14 residues. V lost 6 bases, J lost 8 bases, and 8 bases stayed unmatched. This CDR3 reads CASSLGQGDEKLFF. Here the CDR3 DNA reads TGTGCCAGCAGCTTAGGACAGGGAGACGAAAAACTGTTTTTT. The whole variable domain, remainder taken from reference TRBV28 and TRBJ1-4, is DVKVTQSSRYLVKRTGEKVFLECVQDMDHENMFWYRQDPGLGLRLIYFSYDVKMKEKGDIPEGYSVSREKKERFSLILESASTNQTSMYLCASSLGQGDEKLFFGSGTQLSVL.

This clonotype has at least ten counts. This sequence joins TRBV20-1 and TRBJ2-7; D unresolved. CDR3 length equals 10 residues. Trimming removed 6 bases at V and 3 bases at J, with 6 bases between. Germline V gene sequence: CDR1 DFQATT, CDR2 SNEGSKA (reference sequence). CDR3: CSAHHYEQYF. The CDR3 DNA reads TGCAGTGCCCACCACTACGAGCAGTACTTC.